Below, 29 T cell receptor beta chains from the same sample are listed, as sequenced in a study of low-dose radiotherapy and immunotherapy resistance in tumors. Time point denoted: before trial treatment. Primers targeting TRAV and TRBV primed first-strand cDNA, covering alpha and beta chains. TCRs were amplified for roughly 22 PCR cycles with a constant-region primer and V-primer adapter. TCRdb redid the calling of the reads with MiXCR, one entry per CDR3 protein. The sample lists 60,000 to 75,000 distinct CDR3 sequences; roughly 29% were seen once. Source: PBMCs, taken before treatment. The receptors shown here come from a male donor with rectosigmoid adenocarcinoma.

With respect to this clonotype: At one end the junction does not follow the germline gene, possibly because of a read error. J is TRBJ2-3 and V is TRBV30, with 11 bases identical to TRBD2. The V gene's germline CDR1 is GTSNPN and CDR2 SVGIG (reference sequence). The CDR3 runs to 15 residues. The CDR3 protein is CAWSVIAGGSETQYF. DNA for the CDR3: TGTGCCTGGAGTGTCATAGCGGGGGGGTCAGAAACGCAGTATTTT.

This clonotype was counted ten times or more. The chain is built from TRBV3-1 and TRBJ2-7, with D tentatively TRBD1 or TRBD2 (6 bases each). This CDR3 region has 14 residues. Trimming left V 3 bases short and J 6 bases short, with 15 bases between. CDR1 is LGHDT and CDR2 is YNNKEL in the germline V gene (reference sequence). The chain's CDR3 is CASSQDTSRGEQYF. CDR3 sequence (DNA): TGTGCCAGCAGCCAGGATACTAGCAGGGGCGAGCAGTACTTC.

This clonotype has at least ten counts. This chain uses TRBV10-1 with TRBJ2-5, with D tentatively TRBD2 (5 bases). CDR1 and CDR2 from the germline V gene are WNHNN and SYGVQD (reference sequence). V dropped 8 bases and J dropped 3 bases, with 16 bases sitting between them. CDR3 size: 14 residues. CDR3 in amino acids: CASRQAAVKETQYF. DNA for the CDR3: TGCGCCAGCCGCCAAGCGGCCGTCAAAGAGACCCAGTACTTC.

This clonotype has at least ten counts. A much larger clone lies one base from this, so it may be a read error. The chain recombines TRBV7-2 with TRBJ2-7; 9 nucleotides align to TRBD1. J was trimmed by 3 bases and V by 5 bases; bases with no gene match: 5. Germline V lookup: CDR1 SGHTA, CDR2 FQGNSA. The CDR3 contains 14 residues. The chain's CDR3 is CASSPGTGFYEQYF. The CDR3 DNA is TGTGCCAGCAGCCCCGGGACAGGGTTCTACGAGCAGTACTTC.

As to this clonotype: The likely explanation is a read error, given a far larger clone one base away. The chain employs TRBV18 and TRBJ2-7; D possibly corresponds to TRBD2 (6 bases). CDR3 length equals 15 residues. Germline V CDR1 and CDR2: KGHSH, LQKENI. V dropped 1 base and J dropped 7 bases, with 17 bases sitting between them. DNA of the CDR3: TGTGCCAGCTCACCACGATCTGGACTAAACAATGAGCAGTACTTC. Amino acid sequence: CASSPRSGLNNEQYF.

This clonotype was seen many times. CDR3 sequence: CSARSERGETQYF. The CDR3 region has the DNA TGCAGTGCTAGATCGGAGCGGGGAGAGACCCAGTACTTC. The gene calls are TRBV20-1 and TRBJ2-5; 7 nucleotides agree with TRBD2. V shed 2 bases and J 4 bases; nucleotides not matched to a gene: 4. Germline CDR1 reads DFQATT; CDR2 reads SNEGSKA (reference sequence). This CDR3 comprises 13 residues.

As to this clonotype: It is likely a read error: a sequence one base away is far more abundant. The chain uses TRBV10-3 and TRBJ2-7; D unresolved. Trimming took off 7 bases at V and 7 bases at J, with 17 bases between the two ends. This CDR3 comprises 13 residues. Germline CDR1 ENHRY, CDR2 SYGVKD. Here the CDR3 reads CAITSDENNEQYF. For the CDR3, the DNA is TGTGCCATCACCAGCGATGAGAACAATGAGCAGTACTTC.

This clonotype was seen ten or more times. The V and J genes are TRBV7-9 and TRBJ2-7, with TRBD1 matching over 7 bases. CDR1 is SEHNR and CDR2 is FQNEAQ in the germline V gene (reference sequence). The CDR3 runs 14 residues. J was trimmed by 2 bases and V by 6 bases; bases with no gene match: 7. The CDR3 DNA follows: TGTGCCAGCAGTCACTTCGGGACAGCCTACGAGCAGTACTTC. It codes for CASSHFGTAYEQYF.

At least ten counts were recorded for this clonotype. The DNA for the CDR3 is TGTGCCAGCAGTTACTCGGGGCAAGGCGGGGAGCTGTTTTTT. This encodes CASSYSGQGGELFF. The rearrangement joins TRBV6-2 or TRBV6-3 to TRBJ2-2; D is possibly TRBD1 (5 bases). Germline CDR1 and CDR2: MNHEY and SVGEGT. The CDR3 is 14 residues long. Trimming took 0 bases from V and 7 from J, leaving 9 bases between them.

The rearrangement joins TRBV11-2 to TRBJ1-1; D not resolved. V lost 2 bases, J lost 1 base, and 11 bases lay in between. Per the germline V gene, CDR1 is SGHAT and CDR2 is FQNNGV. This CDR3 spans 15 amino acids. CDR3 residues: CASSLSQTRNTEAFF. For the CDR3, the DNA is TGTGCCAGCAGCTTAAGTCAGACAAGGAACACTGAAGCTTTCTTT.

Details on this clonotype: This likely stems from a read error, as it lies one base from a far larger clone. The J gene is TRBJ2-1, the V gene TRBV3-1; possible D gene TRBD2, 6 bases. The V gene lost 4 bases and the J gene lost 10 bases, with 17 bases spanning the gap. CDR1 and CDR2 from the germline V gene are LGHDT and YNNKEL (reference sequence). The CDR3 loop spans 14 amino acids. CDR3 nucleotide sequence: TGTGCCAGCAGCCTTCCGGGACTTCCCTACGAGCAGTTCTTC. Protein: CASSLPGLPYEQFF.

In this sample, this clonotype is medium-sized. The chain employs TRBV13 and TRBJ2-3, with no clear D. This CDR3 spans 15 amino acids. Between the trimmed V and J ends, which lost 5 bases and 1 base, there was a span of 13 bases. CDR1 is PRHDT, CDR2 FYEKMQ, per germline (reference sequence). DNA for the CDR3: TGTGCCAGCAGCCCTTCTGAGCCACGCACAGATACGCAGTATTTT. Protein product: CASSPSEPRTDTQYF.

The sample holds many counts of this clonotype. This sequence joins TRBV7-9 and TRBJ2-1; 9 bases are a match to TRBD1. Looked up from germline, CDR1 is SEHNR and CDR2 is FQNEAQ (reference sequence). J gave up 2 bases and V 5 bases, and 4 bases lay outside the gene matches. The length of the CDR3 is 15 residues. CDR3 loop: CASSVGDRAYNEQFF. The CDR3 DNA reads TGTGCCAGCAGCGTCGGGGACAGGGCCTACAATGAGCAGTTCTTC. Complete variable domain (other parts from reference TRBV7-9 and TRBJ2-1): DTGVSQNPRHKITKRGQNVTFRCDPISEHNRLYWYRQTLGQGPEFLTYFQNEAQLEKSRLLSDRFSAERPKGSFSTLEIQRTEQGDSAMYLCASSVGDRAYNEQFFGPGTRLTVL.

This clonotype has at least ten counts. This chain uses TRBV3-1 with TRBJ2-7; tentatively, D is TRBD1 (6 bases). The CDR3 extends over 14 amino acids. V shed 3 bases and J shed 5 bases, with 14 bases lying between them. Germline V gene data show CDR1 as LGHDT and CDR2 as YNNKEL (reference sequence). CDR3 DNA: TGTGCCAGCAGCCACTCGTTCAGGGGCCACGAGCAGTACTTC. It specifies CASSHSFRGHEQYF.

V and J are TRBV6-2 or TRBV6-3 and TRBJ2-5; 9 nucleotides agree with TRBD1. This CDR3 comprises 16 residues. Germline assignment: CDR1 MNHEY and CDR2 SVGEGT. With V trimmed by 6 bases and J by 5 bases, 13 bases remained unmatched. CDR3 in DNA: TGTGCCAGCAGAACCCCCGGGACAGGGATTTGGGAGACCCAGTACTTC. Protein sequence: CASRTPGTGIWETQYF.

For this clonotype: With only one base between it and a far larger clone, this is likely a read error. This rearrangement joins TRBV9 to TRBJ1-2, with TRBD1 matching 8 bases. The V and J ends lost 3 bases and 4 bases, in that order; junction bases with no gene match: 5. The CDR3 consists of 14 residues. Per the germline V gene, CDR1 is SGDLS and CDR2 is YYNGEE. The CDR3 DNA follows: TGTGCCAGCAGCGGACAGGGGATCGGCTATGGCTACACCTTC. This encodes CASSGQGIGYGYTF.

The table lists this clonotype with many counts. The V gene is TRBV2, the J gene TRBJ2-5; D not certain. From germline, CDR1 is SNHLY and CDR2 FYNNEI. Trimming cost V 6 bases and J 1 base, with 9 bases left between them. The CDR3 length is 13 residues. CDR3 loop: CASSGYFQETQYF. CDR3 DNA: TGTGCCAGCAGCGGATACTTCCAAGAGACCCAGTACTTC.

About this clonotype: This probably arose from a read error, given a far larger clone one base away. This chain joins TRBV27 and TRBJ2-1; D gene ambiguous. Per the germline V gene, CDR1 is MNHEY and CDR2 is SMNVEV (reference sequence). V shed 1 base and J shed 10 bases, with 5 bases lying between them. The CDR3 is made up of 11 amino acids. This chain's CDR3 is CASSLFHEQFF. DNA for the CDR3: TGTGCCAGCAGTTTATTTCACGAGCAGTTCTTC.

Ten or more counts support this clonotype. DNA of the CDR3: TGTGCCAGCAGCCGGACTAGCGGCCAAAGGGAGACCCAGTACTTC. It encodes CASSRTSGQRETQYF. This chain uses TRBV3-1 with TRBJ2-5, with 10 bases that match TRBD2. The length of the CDR3 is 15 residues. V lost 4 bases to trimming and J lost 5 bases; unmatched junction nucleotides: 7. The germline gives CDR1 LGHDT, CDR2 YNNKEL (reference sequence).

This clonotype occurred many times. The chain carries TRBV20-1 and TRBJ2-7, with unresolved D. Trimming left V 1 base short and J 3 bases short, with 7 bases between. From germline, CDR1 is DFQATT and CDR2 SNEGSKA (reference sequence). This CDR3 has 12 residues. The CDR3 sequence is CSARGLDYEQYF. CDR3 bases: TGCAGTGCTAGAGGGCTAGACTACGAGCAGTACTTC.

This clonotype occurred many times. This rearrangement joins TRBV6-2 or TRBV6-3 to TRBJ2-1, with TRBD2 as a possible D gene (5 bases). CDR3 length: 15 residues. Trimming removed 0 bases at V and 4 bases at J, with 10 bases between. Germline V gene lookup returns CDR1 MNHEY and CDR2 SVGEGT. The CDR3 DNA sequence: TGTGCCAGCAGTTACTCGCTTCGGGGTTACAATGAGCAGTTCTTC. This gives the protein CASSYSLRGYNEQFF.

This clonotype was seen ten or more times. The chain has TRBV11-2 and TRBJ2-7; D gene ambiguous. Germline V gene sequence: CDR1 SGHAT, CDR2 FQNNGV. CDR3 size: 14 residues. V gave up 0 bases and J gave up 0 bases, with 6 bases separating them. The CDR3 here is CASSLDFSSYEQYF. The CDR3 DNA is TGTGCCAGCAGCTTAGATTTCAGCTCCTACGAGCAGTACTTC.

This clonotype was seen a single time. Given a far larger clone just one base away, this is likely a sequencing read error. The chain joins TRBV11-2 to TRBJ2-5; 9 bases match TRBD2. This CDR3 contains 15 residues. Germline loops: CDR1 SGHAT, CDR2 FQNNGV. J lost 11 bases, V lost 4 bases, and 14 bases had no gene match. CDR3 loop: CASSSSGRTYNEQYF. CDR3 bases: TGTGCCAGCAGCTCGAGCGGGAGGACATACAATGAGCAGTACTTC. Based on the CDR3 plus reference TRBV11-2 and TRBJ2-5, the full variable domain is EAGVAQSPRYKIIEKRQSVAFWCNPISGHATLYWYQQILGQGPKLLIQFQNNGVVDDSQLPKDRFSAERLKGVDSTLKIQPAKLEDSAVYLCASSSSGRTYNEQYFGPGTRLLVL.

This clonotype was seen at least ten times. The gene calls are TRBV4-2 and TRBJ2-7; TRBD2 matches at 11 bases. This CDR3 contains 16 residues. The germline gives CDR1 LGHNA, CDR2 YNFKEQ. V lost 1 base and J lost 4; bases outside the gene matches: 6. The CDR3 region is CASSQGPTSGSYEQYF. CDR3 sequence (DNA): TGTGCCAGCAGCCAAGGGCCTACTAGCGGGAGTTACGAGCAGTACTTC.

This sequence joins TRBV6-6 and TRBJ2-3, with 8 positions matching TRBD2. CDR1 is MNHNY and CDR2 is SVGAGI in the germline V gene (reference sequence). Trimming cost V 5 bases and J 1 base; bases outside gene matches: 2. The CDR3 is 14 residues long. The DNA of the CDR3 is TGTGCCAGCAGTGTGACTAGCGGCACAGATACGCAGTATTTT. Its protein is CASSVTSGTDTQYF.

This clonotype was counted many times. V is TRBV28 and J is TRBJ1-2; the D is unclear. Germline values: CDR1 MDHEN, CDR2 SYDVKM. This CDR3 has 12 amino acids. Trimming cost V 4 bases and J 4 bases, with 7 bases left between them. The chain's CDR3 is CASSSQRYGYTF. In nucleotides, the CDR3 is TGTGCCAGCAGTTCGCAGCGCTATGGCTACACCTTC.

This clonotype has a count of ten or more. The chain employs TRBV10-2 and TRBJ2-2, with TRBD2 matching 7 bases. V was pared by 3 bases and J by 7 bases, with 11 bases of the junction left unmatched. Germline values: CDR1 WSHSY, CDR2 SAAADI. This CDR3 region has 16 residues. The CDR3 DNA reads as TGCGCCAGCAGTGAAAAAGCGGGAATCTATATCGGGGAGCTGTTTTTT. Translation gives CASSEKAGIYIGELFF.

On this clonotype: This may be a read error, as it is one base from a much larger clone. This chain uses TRBV28 with TRBJ2-6; TRBD2 is a possible D gene (6 bases). Trimming took off 5 bases at V and 2 bases at J, with 19 bases between the two ends. This CDR3 has 18 residues. Looked up from germline, CDR1 is MDHEN and CDR2 is SYDVKM. The CDR3 DNA is TGTGCCAGCAGTCTACGTGACGGGAGAGGGCCTGGGGCCAACGTCCTGACTTTC. Residues: CASSLRDGRGPGANVLTF.

This clonotype was seen repeatedly, ten times or more. The V call is TRBV4-2, the J call TRBJ2-3; unclear D gene. The germline gives CDR1 LGHNA, CDR2 YNFKEQ. The length of the CDR3 is 15 residues. The V end lost 0 bases, the J end lost 2 bases, and 9 bases lay between the germline ends. This CDR3 is CASSQEFPITDTQYF. The CDR3, as DNA: TGTGCCAGCAGCCAAGAATTTCCTATCACAGATACGCAGTATTTT.